The rows below give T cell receptor beta chains drawn from one sample of a study of shared clonotypes between healthy human individuals. Assay: immunoSEQ multiplex PCR; the TCRdb copy retains only in-frame clones and omits some. The repertoire includes more than 450,000 clones, about four fifths of them detected once, and over 10% sits in the top ten. Sequenced sample: PBMCs. The origin of the receptors is a woman aged 40 to 50 in good health. Some clones in this sample may be carry-over from other donors' samples. Each CDR3 is given with its conserved first and last residue. D genes are given only for firm matches. Only part of the rows carry a size: once, few, many, or a class if the clone is expanded.

d_call	j_call	clone_size	v_call	cdr3_aa	cdr3_nt
TRBD1	TRBJ1-3	-	TRBV28	CASSLDRLRSGNTIYF	TGTGCCAGCAGTTTGGACAGGCTGCGCTCTGGAAACACCATATATTTT
-	TRBJ1-5	once	TRBV6-1	CASSPINSNQPQHF	TGTGCCAGCAGTCCCATAAATAGCAATCAGCCCCAGCATTTT
TRBD1	TRBJ2-2	-	TRBV5-1	CASSLTSPGQSPTGELFF	TGCGCCAGCAGCTTAACTTCCCCGGGACAGAGTCCTACCGGGGAGCTGTTTTTT
-	TRBJ2-2	-	TRBV16	CASSPGTRGHTGELFF	TGTGCCAGCAGTCCAGGGACCCGGGGGCACACCGGGGAGCTGTTTTTT
TRBD2	TRBJ2-7	once	TRBV6-1	CASRRMSGSFYEQYF	TGTGCCAGCAGGAGAATGAGCGGGAGTTTCTACGAGCAGTACTTC
TRBD2	TRBJ2-4	-	TRBV10-3	CAISESGLAGTKNIQYF	TGTGCCATCAGTGAGTCCGGACTAGCGGGGACCAAAAACATTCAGTACTTC
-	TRBJ1-5	-	TRBV28	CASSLDQPQHF	TGTGCCAGCAGTTTGGATCAGCCCCAGCATTTT
-	TRBJ1-2	-	TRBV27	CASSLQGTTGGYTF	TGTGCCAGCAGTTTACAGGGTACCACGGGAGGCTACACCTTC
-	TRBJ2-7	-	TRBV6-5	CASSYSAGSSYEQYF	TGTGCCAGCAGTTACTCAGCAGGGTCCTCCTACGAGCAGTACTTC
TRBD2	TRBJ2-3	-	TRBV9	CASSVPLSTSGLRSTDTQYF	TGTGCCAGCAGCGTACCGTTGTCGACTAGCGGGTTACGGAGCACAGATACGCAGTATTTT
-	TRBJ2-1	-	TRBV18	CASSPLDNEQFF	TGTGCCAGCTCACCCCTAGACAATGAGCAGTTCTTC
-	TRBJ2-7	-	TRBV7-9	CASSLPSKLAQTYEQYF	TGTGCCAGCAGCTTACCTTCTAAGTTGGCGCAGACCTACGAGCAGTACTTC
TRBD1	TRBJ1-4	-	TRBV5-1	CASSVTGGVEKLFF	TGCGCCAGCAGCGTAACAGGGGGAGTTGAAAAACTGTTTTTT
-	TRBJ2-1	-	TRBV12-5	CASGSAGTGAASGRYNEQFF	TGTGCTAGTGGTTCCGCCGGGACAGGGGCGGCTAGCGGGAGGTACAATGAGCAGTTCTTC
-	TRBJ2-1	-	TRBV27	CASSLGSWEYRDEQFF	TGTGCCAGCAGTTTAGGGTCGTGGGAGTATAGGGATGAGCAGTTCTTC
-	TRBJ1-1	once	TRBV18	CASSPRTQPNTEAFF	TGTGCCAGCTCACCCCGGACGCAACCTAACACTGAAGCTTTCTTT
-	TRBJ1-2	-	TRBV7-3	CASSLSPGHESYTF	TGTGCCAGCAGCCTATCCCCGGGACACGAATCGTACACCTTC
-	TRBJ2-2	-	TRBV9	CASSVGLRNTGELFF	TGTGCCAGCAGCGTAGGTCTAAGGAACACCGGGGAGCTGTTTTTT
TRBD2	TRBJ2-7	-	TRBV6-6	CASSYLAGGGEQYF	TGTGCCAGCAGTTACTTAGCGGGAGGTGGGGAGCAGTACTTC
-	TRBJ1-2	few	TRBV28	CASRIGTNNYGYTF	TGTGCCAGCAGAATCGGGACAAATAACTATGGCTACACCTTC
-	TRBJ2-7	-	TRBV5-8	CASSLVYEQYF	TGTGCCAGCAGCTTGGTCTACGAGCAGTACTTC
-	TRBJ2-7	-	TRBV21-1	CASSSSGTRYRLYEQYF	TGTGCCAGCAGCTCATCTGGGACTAGGTACAGGCTTTACGAGCAGTACTTC
TRBD2	TRBJ2-1	many	TRBV6-4	CASSVGSGTYNEQFF	TGTGCCAGCAGTGTGGGTAGCGGGACCTACAATGAGCAGTTCTTC
TRBD1	TRBJ2-3	-	TRBV18	CASSQEGQATDTQYF	TGTGCCAGCTCTCAGGAGGGACAGGCCACAGATACGCAGTATTTT
-	TRBJ1-6	-	TRBV7-3	CASSLTRGIDSPLHF	TGTGCCAGCAGCTTAACTAGGGGTATAGATTCACCCCTCCACTTT
-	TRBJ2-3	-	TRBV9	CASSVDPRGDTQYF	TGTGCCAGCAGCGTAGATCCCCGTGGAGATACGCAGTATTTT
-	TRBJ2-7	once	TRBV9	CASSLRVARGEQYF	TGTGCCAGCAGCCTGAGGGTCGCTAGGGGCGAGCAGTACTTC
TRBD2	TRBJ2-1	-	TRBV29-1	CSAGTSGSYEQFF	TGCAGCGCCGGGACTAGCGGGAGCTATGAGCAGTTCTTC
TRBD2	TRBJ2-7	-	TRBV5-8	CASSLLLAGAVEQYF	TGTGCCAGCAGCCTTTTACTAGCGGGTGCCGTTGAGCAGTACTTC
-	TRBJ1-5	-	TRBV27	CASSLTASNQPQHF	TGTGCCAGCAGTTTGACAGCTAGCAATCAGCCCCAGCATTTT
TRBD1	TRBJ2-5	-	TRBV6-5	CASRDRVNQETQYF	TGTGCCAGCCGGGACAGGGTGAACCAAGAGACCCAGTACTTC
-	TRBJ1-1	once	TRBV28	CASSLSGGAGDTEAFF	TGTGCCAGCAGTTTATCCGGGGGCGCTGGGGACACTGAAGCTTTCTTT
TRBD1	TRBJ1-1	-	TRBV27	CASSLQGTGGRGTEAFF	TGTGCCAGCAGTTTACAAGGGACAGGGGGCCGGGGCACTGAAGCTTTCTTT
-	TRBJ2-2	-	TRBV7-2	CASSLAARGTGELFF	TGTGCCAGCAGCTTAGCGGCGAGGGGCACCGGGGAGCTGTTTTTT
-	TRBJ1-4	-	TRBV5-1	CASSPITWGGEKLFF	TGCGCCAGCAGCCCGATAACCTGGGGCGGTGAAAAACTGTTTTTT
-	TRBJ2-2	-	TRBV19	CASSISPHTGELFF	TGTGCCAGTAGTATATCGCCACACACCGGGGAGCTGTTTTTT
-	TRBJ1-3	-	TRBV25-1	CASSEWSSGNTIYF	TGTGCCAGCAGTGAATGGAGCTCTGGAAACACCATATATTTT
TRBD2	TRBJ2-5	-	TRBV6-5	CASSYTPGRGETQYF	TGTGCCAGCAGTTATACTCCGGGGAGGGGCGAGACCCAGTACTTC
TRBD2	TRBJ2-3	few	TRBV7-6	CASSSGLAGVADTQYF	TGTGCCAGCAGCTCGGGACTAGCGGGAGTGGCAGATACGCAGTATTTT
TRBD1	TRBJ1-2	-	TRBV6-5	CASSGTANYGYTF	TGTGCCAGCAGTGGGACAGCTAACTATGGCTACACCTTC
-	TRBJ1-2	-	TRBV7-9	CASSRWAGSNYGYTF	TGTGCCAGCAGCCGCTGGGCAGGCTCTAACTATGGCTACACCTTC
TRBD2	TRBJ2-1	once	TRBV11-2	CASSLGTSGSNEQFF	TGTGCCAGCAGCTTAGGGACTAGCGGGAGTAATGAGCAGTTCTTC
-	TRBJ1-4	-	TRBV18	CASSPPSILNEKLFF	TGTGCCAGCTCACCCCCCAGTATACTTAATGAAAAACTGTTTTTT
-	TRBJ1-2	-	TRBV27	CASSSTPQGGYGYTF	TGTGCCAGCAGTTCCACCCCCCAGGGAGGCTATGGCTACACCTTC
-	TRBJ2-5	-	TRBV7-8	CASSSNRGTQETQYF	TGTGCCAGCAGCTCGAACAGAGGCACCCAAGAGACCCAGTACTTC